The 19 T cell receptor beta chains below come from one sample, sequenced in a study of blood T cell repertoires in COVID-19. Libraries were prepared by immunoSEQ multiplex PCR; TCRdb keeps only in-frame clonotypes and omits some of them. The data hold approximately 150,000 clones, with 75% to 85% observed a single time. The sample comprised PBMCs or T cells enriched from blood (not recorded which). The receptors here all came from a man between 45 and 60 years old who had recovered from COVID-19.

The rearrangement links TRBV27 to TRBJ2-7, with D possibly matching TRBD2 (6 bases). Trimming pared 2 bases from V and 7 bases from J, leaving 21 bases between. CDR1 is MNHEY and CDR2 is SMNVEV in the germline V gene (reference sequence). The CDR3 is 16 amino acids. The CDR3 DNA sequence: TGTGCCAGCAGTTTAGACCCGAATAGCGGAGTCTCTGAGCAGTACTTC. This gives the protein CASSLDPNSGVSEQYF.

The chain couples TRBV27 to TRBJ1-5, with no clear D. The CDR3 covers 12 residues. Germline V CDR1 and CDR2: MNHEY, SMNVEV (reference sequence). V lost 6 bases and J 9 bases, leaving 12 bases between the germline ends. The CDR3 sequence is CASSPDRGPQHF. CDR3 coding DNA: TGTGCCAGCAGCCCAGACCGGGGGCCCCAGCATTTT.

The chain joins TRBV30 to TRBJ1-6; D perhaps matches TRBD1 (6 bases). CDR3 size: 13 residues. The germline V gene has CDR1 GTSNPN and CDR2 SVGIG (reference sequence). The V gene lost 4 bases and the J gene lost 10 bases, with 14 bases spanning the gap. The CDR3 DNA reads TGTGCCTGGACAGGGGCACTTAGATCACCCCTCCACTTT. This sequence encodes CAWTGALRSPLHF.

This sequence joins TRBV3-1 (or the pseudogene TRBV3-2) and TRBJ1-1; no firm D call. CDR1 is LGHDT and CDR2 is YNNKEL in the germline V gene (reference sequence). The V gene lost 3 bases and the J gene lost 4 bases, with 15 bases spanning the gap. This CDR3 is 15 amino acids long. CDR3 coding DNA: TGTGCCAGCAGCCAGGCCTTGGCGGGGATCACTGAAGCTTTCTTT. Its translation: CASSQALAGITEAFF.

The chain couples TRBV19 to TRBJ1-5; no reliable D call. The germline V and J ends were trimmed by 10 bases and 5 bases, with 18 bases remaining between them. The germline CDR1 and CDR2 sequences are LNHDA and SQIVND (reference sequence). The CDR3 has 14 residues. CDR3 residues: CATDDGYHYQPQHF. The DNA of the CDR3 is TGTGCCACTGACGACGGGTATCACTATCAGCCCCAGCATTTT.

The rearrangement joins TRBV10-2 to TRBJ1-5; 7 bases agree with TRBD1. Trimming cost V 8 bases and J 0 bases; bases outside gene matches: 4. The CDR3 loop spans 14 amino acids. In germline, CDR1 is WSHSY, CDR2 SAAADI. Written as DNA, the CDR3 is TGCGCCAGCGGGGACAGATATAGCAATCAGCCCCAGCATTTT. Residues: CASGDRYSNQPQHF.

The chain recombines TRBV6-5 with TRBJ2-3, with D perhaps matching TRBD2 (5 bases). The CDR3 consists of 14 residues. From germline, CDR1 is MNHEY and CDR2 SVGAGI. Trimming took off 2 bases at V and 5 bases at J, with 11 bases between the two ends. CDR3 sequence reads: CASSYRTGRDTQYF. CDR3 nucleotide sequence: TGTGCCAGCAGTTACCGGACGGGGAGAGATACGCAGTATTTT.

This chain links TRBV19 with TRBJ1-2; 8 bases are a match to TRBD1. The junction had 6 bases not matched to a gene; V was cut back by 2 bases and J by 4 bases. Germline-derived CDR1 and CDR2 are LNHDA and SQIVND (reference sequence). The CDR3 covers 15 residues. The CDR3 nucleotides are TGTGCCAGTAGTATAAGTGGGACAGGAGGCTATGGCTACACCTTC. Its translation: CASSISGTGGYGYTF.

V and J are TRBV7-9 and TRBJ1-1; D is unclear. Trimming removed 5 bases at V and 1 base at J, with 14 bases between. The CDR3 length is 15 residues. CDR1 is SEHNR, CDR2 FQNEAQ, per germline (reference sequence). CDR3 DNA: TGTGCCAGCAGCGGAGGGCGGACTGGGAACACTGAAGCTTTCTTT. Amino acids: CASSGGRTGNTEAFF. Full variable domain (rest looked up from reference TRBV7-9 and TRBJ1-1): DTGVSQNPRHKITKRGQNVTFRCDPISEHNRLYWYRQTLGQGPEFLTYFQNEAQLEKSRLLSDRFSAERPKGSFSTLEIQRTEQGDSAMYLCASSGGRTGNTEAFFGQGTRLTVV.

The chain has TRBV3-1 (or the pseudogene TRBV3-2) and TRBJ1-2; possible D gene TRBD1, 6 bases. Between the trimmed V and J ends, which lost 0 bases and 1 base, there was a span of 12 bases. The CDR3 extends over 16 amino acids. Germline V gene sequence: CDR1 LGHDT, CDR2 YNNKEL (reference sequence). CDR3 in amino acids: CASSQEGTIFNYGYTF. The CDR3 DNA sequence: TGTGCCAGCAGCCAAGAAGGGACAATTTTTAACTATGGCTACACCTTC.

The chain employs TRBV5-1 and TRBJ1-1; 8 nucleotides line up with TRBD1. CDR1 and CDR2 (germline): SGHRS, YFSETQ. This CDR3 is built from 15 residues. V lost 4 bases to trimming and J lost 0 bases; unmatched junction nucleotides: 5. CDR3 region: CASSADRALNTEAFF. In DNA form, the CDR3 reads TGCGCCAGCAGCGCGGACAGGGCCTTGAACACTGAAGCTTTCTTT.

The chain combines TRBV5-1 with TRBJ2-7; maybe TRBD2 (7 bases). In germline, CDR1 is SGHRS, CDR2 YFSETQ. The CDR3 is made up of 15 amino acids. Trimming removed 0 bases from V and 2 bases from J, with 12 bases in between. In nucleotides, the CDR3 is TGCGCCAGCAGCTTGGAGGGGGGGGGTACCTACGAGCAGTACTTC. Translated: CASSLEGGGTYEQYF.

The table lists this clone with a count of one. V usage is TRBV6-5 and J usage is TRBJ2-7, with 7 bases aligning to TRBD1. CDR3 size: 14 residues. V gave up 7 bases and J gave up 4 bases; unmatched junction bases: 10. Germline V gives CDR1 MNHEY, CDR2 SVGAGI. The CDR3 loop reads CASTSDRRNYEQYF. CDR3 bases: TGTGCCAGCACCTCGGACAGGAGAAATTACGAGCAGTACTTC.

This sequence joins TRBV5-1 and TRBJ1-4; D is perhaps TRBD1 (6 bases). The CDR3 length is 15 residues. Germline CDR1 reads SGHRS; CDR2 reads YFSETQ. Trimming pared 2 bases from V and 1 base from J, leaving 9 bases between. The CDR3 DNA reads TGCGCCAGCAGCTTAACAGGGAAAACTAATGAAAAACTGTTTTTT. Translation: CASSLTGKTNEKLFF.

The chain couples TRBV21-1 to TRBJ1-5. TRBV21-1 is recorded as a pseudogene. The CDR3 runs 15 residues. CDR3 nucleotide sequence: TGTGCCAGCAGCAAAGACTGGTATAGCAATCAGCCCCAGCATTTT. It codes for CASSKDWYSNQPQHF.

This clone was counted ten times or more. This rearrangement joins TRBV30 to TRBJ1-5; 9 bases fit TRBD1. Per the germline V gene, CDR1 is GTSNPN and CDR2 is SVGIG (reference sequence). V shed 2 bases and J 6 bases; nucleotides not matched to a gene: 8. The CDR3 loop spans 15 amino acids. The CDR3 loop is CAWSTPGQGPQPQHF. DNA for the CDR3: TGTGCCTGGAGTACGCCGGGACAGGGCCCTCAGCCCCAGCATTTT.

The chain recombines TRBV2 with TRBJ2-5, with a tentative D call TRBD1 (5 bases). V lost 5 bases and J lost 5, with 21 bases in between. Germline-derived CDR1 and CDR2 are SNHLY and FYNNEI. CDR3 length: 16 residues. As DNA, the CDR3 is TGTGCCAGCAGTAGAGACAGTATACGTATATTGGAGACCCAGTACTTC. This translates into CASSRDSIRILETQYF.

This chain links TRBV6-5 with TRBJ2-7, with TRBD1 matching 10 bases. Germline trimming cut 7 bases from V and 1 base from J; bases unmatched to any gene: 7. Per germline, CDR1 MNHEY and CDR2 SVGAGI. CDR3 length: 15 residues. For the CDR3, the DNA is TGTGCCAGCACCCTTCGGACAGGGGGGTCCTACGAGCAGTACTTC. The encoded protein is CASTLRTGGSYEQYF.

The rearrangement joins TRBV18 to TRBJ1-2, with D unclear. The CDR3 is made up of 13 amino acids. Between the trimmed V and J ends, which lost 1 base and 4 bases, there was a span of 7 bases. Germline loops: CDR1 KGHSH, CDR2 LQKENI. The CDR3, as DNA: TGTGCCAGCTCACCACTGGACTCCTATGGCTACACCTTC. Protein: CASSPLDSYGYTF.